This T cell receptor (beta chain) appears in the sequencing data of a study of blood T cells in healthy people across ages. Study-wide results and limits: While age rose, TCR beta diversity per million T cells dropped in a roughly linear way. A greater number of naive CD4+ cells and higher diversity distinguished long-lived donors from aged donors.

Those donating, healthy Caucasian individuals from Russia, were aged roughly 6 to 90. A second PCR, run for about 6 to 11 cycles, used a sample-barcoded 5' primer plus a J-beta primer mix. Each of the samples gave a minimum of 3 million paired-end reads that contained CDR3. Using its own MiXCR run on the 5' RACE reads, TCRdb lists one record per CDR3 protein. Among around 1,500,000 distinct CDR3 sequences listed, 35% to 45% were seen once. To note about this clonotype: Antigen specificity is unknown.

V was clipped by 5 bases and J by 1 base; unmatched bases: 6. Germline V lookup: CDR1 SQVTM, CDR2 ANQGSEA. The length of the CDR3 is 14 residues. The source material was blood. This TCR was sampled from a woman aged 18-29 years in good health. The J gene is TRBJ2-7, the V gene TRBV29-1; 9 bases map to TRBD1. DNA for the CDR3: TGCAGCGTTCCCGGGACAGGGAGGTCCTACGAGCAGTACTTC. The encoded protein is CSVPGTGRSYEQYF.